The T cell receptor beta chain under discussion was sequenced for a study of CD8+ T cells in alopecia areata. Study details: Twice a day, 5 to 10 mg of oral tofacitinib was administered to treated patients.

This sample's treatment: oral pan-JAK inhibitor, 5-10 mg twice daily. V shed 3 bases and J 2 bases; nucleotides not matched to a gene: 6. The CDR3 consists of 15 residues. Germline V CDR1 and CDR2: MGHRA, YSYEKL. RNA was extracted and reverse transcribed into cDNA as the sequencing template. TCRdb's table, derived via immunoSEQ multiplex PCR, lists solely in-frame clones and lacks some. The sample includes about 100,000 clones, 80% to 85% seen only once; the top ten take around 25%. This clone has only a few counts. The receptor was isolated from a human donor with alopecia areata. The sequencing here drew on CD8+ T cells sorted from blood, taken at week 24, from a patient treated with tofacitinib. The chain uses TRBV4-1 and TRBJ2-7; TRBD1 matches at 8 bases. The CDR3 is CASSQMGQDTYEQYF. As DNA, the CDR3 is TGCGCCAGCAGCCAGATGGGACAGGATACCTACGAGCAGTACTTC.